This entry concerns a single TCR beta chain. This receptor's antigen is unknown. There are no base qualities to consult, and no much larger clone falls within one base. This entry comes from a study of T cells and copy number aberrations in small-cell lung cancer (dated by TCRdb to about 2021). With regard to the full study: Whole-exome sequencing of the same tumor regions was paired with TCR repertoire sequencing so that T cell metrics could be related to mutations and copy number aberrations. Tumor TCR data existed for 17 to 20 patients, and approximately 15 patients had TCR data from both tumor tissue and normal tissue. Results the study describes overall, beyond this receptor: Tumors had lower T-cell density, richness and clonality than adjacent lung tissue, but the difference in density was not significant. Tumor T-cell density, richness and clonality were negatively correlated with higher copy number aberration burden. High heterogeneity of the TCR repertoire was observed across regions, with roughly 75-98% of clones restricted to a single region, representing a lower overlap than in localized NSCLC. The study was limited by a small sample size because surgical resection is uncommon in small-cell lung cancer, and validation of the findings is required. All specimens were formalin-fixed paraffin-embedded tissue, which is known to introduce sequencing artifacts.

Taken from cysteine to phenylalanine, the CDR3 has 14 residues. Solely the CDR3 DNA is kept, with 42 bases framed from the first base. CDR1 and CDR2 (SGDLS, YYNGEE) derive from the germline V gene. V has 4 bases trimmed and J has 3 bases trimmed; junction bases matching no gene number 4. The donors were limited-stage small-cell lung cancer patients whose surgical resection took place in Hangzhou, China, between the late 2000s and the early 2020s. Every donor underwent upfront surgery with no preoperative chemotherapy or radiotherapy, and no donor received immunotherapy either before or after surgery. All 20 or so patients in the sequenced cohort were smokers or heavy second-hand smokers. Three regions were collected from each tumor FFPE block by a grid approach so that spatial heterogeneity of the primary tumors was represented. To enrich for malignant cells, tumor regions underwent macrodissection, and selection was restricted to regions expected to yield at least 150 ng DNA. To characterize heterogeneity of the T cell repertoire, the study applied multi-region TCR-beta sequencing to resected limited-stage small-cell lung cancers and to tumor-adjacent lung tissue. The AllPrep DNA/RNA FFPE Kit (Qiagen) was used to extract genomic DNA from the FFPE tissue.

The immunoSEQ hsTCRB Kit was used with multiplexed V- and J-gene primers to amplify TCR-beta CDR3 regions from genomic DNA. Unique DNA barcodes were added in a second PCR, and samples were pooled together with a negative and a positive control. The pooled TCR-beta libraries were sequenced using a 150-cycle paired-end protocol on an Illumina MiSeq. Turning to the authors' computational methods: Raw sequencing data were processed by Adaptive Biotechnologies into a report with normalized, annotated TCR-beta repertoires. T-cell density was computed as TCR-beta templates normalized to usable DNA, which was estimated by amplifying housekeeping genes. Clonality was defined as 1 minus Pielou's evenness, while richness was a count of unique rearrangements. The Jaccard index, the Morisita overlap index, and the proportion of shared top-20 clonotypes were used to quantify intratumor TCR heterogeneity between regions. TCRdb's version of the immuneACCESS table is confined to in-frame rearrangements and falls short of the full clone set. An unresolved V gene accounts for under half of the shortfall where checked; the remainder is of unknown origin. Clone size and the V and J calls come from that table; the DNA yielded D and trimming. This sample has over 2,000 clones in its table, and 60% to 85% of those were observed once. The biggest ten clones account for more than 9% of the sample.

The V and J segments used are TRBV9 and TRBJ2-3; 8 nucleotides in the junction match TRBD2. The source is a man aged 55-75 years with small cell lung cancer. What was sequenced was tumor tissue. DNA sequence: TGTGCCAGCAGCATCCGCGGGGGGACAGATACGCAGTATTTT. The translation is CASSIRGGTDTQYF. The CDR3, completed at both ends by the reference TRBV9 and TRBJ2-3 genes, gives the full variable domain DSGVTQTPKHLITATGQRVTLRCSPRSGDLSVYWYQQSLDQGLQFLIQYYNGEERAKGNILERFSAQQFPDLHSELNLSSLELGDSALYFCASSIRGGTDTQYFGPGTRLTVL.